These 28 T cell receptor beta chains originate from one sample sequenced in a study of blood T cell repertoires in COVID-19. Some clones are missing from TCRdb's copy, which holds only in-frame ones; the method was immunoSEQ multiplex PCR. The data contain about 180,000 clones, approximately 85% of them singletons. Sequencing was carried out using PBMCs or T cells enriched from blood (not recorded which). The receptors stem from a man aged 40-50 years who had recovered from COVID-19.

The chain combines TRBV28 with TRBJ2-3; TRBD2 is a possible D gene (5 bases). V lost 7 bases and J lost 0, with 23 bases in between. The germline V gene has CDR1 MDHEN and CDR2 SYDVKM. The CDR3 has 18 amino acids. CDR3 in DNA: TGTGCCAGCATCCCCGAGTGGAACGGAGGATCTAGCACAGATACGCAGTATTTT. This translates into CASIPEWNGGSSTDTQYF.

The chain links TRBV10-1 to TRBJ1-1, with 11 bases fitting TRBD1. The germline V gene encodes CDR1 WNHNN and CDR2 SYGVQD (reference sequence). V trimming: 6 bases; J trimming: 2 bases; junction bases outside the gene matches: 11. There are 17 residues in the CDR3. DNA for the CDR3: TGCGCCAGCAGAAGGACCCGGGACAGGGGGTTTAACACTGAAGCTTTCTTT. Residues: CASRRTRDRGFNTEAFF.

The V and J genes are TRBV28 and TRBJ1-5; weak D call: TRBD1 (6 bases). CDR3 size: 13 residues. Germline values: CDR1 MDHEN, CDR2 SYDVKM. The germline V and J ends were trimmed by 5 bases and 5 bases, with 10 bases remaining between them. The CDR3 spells CASSTYRDQPQHF. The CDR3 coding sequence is TGTGCCAGCAGTACGTACAGGGATCAGCCCCAGCATTTT.

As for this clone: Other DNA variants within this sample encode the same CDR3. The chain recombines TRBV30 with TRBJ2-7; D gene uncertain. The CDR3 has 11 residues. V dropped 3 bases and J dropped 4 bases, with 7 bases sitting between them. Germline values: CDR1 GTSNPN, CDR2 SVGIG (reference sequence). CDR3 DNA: TGTGCCTGGAGCGCGAGTTACGAGCAGTACTTC. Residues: CAWSASYEQYF.

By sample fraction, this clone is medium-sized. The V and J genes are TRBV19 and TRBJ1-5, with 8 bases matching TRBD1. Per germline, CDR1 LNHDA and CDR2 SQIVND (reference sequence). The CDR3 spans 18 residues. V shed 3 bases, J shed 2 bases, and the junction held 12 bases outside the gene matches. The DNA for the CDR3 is TGTGCCAGTAGTATGGCATACCTCGACAGGGGAGGCAATCAGCCCCAGCATTTT. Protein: CASSMAYLDRGGNQPQHF.

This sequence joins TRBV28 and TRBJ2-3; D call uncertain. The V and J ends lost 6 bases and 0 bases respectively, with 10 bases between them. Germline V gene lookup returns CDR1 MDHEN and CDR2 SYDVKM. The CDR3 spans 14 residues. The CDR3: CASRGGGSTDTQYF. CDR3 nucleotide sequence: TGTGCCAGCAGAGGTGGCGGTAGCACAGATACGCAGTATTTT.

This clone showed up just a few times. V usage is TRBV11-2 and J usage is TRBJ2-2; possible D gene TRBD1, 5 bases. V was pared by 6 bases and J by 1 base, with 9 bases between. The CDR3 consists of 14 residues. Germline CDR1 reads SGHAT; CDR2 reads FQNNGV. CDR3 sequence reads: CASRATGNTGELFF. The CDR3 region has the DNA TGTGCCAGCAGGGCTACAGGGAACACCGGGGAGCTGTTTTTT.

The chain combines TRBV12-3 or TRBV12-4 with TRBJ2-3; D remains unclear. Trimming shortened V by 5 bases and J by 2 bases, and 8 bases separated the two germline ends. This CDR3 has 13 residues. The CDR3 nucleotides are TGTGCCAGCAGTACAGTAAACACAGATACGCAGTATTTT. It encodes CASSTVNTDTQYF.

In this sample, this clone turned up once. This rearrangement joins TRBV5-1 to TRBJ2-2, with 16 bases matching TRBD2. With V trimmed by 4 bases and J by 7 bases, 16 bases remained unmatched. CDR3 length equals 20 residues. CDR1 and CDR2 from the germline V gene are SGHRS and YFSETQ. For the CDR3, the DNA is TGCGCCAGCAGCCCAGTCCCGGGACTAGCGGGGGGGCCGAATGGCGGGGAGCTGTTTTTT. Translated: CASSPVPGLAGGPNGGELFF.

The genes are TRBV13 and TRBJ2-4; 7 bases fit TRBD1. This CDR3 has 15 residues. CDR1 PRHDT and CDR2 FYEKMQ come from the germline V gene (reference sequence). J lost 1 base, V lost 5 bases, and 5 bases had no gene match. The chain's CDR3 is CASSATGDAKNIQYF. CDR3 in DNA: TGTGCCAGCAGCGCCACAGGGGATGCCAAAAACATTCAGTACTTC. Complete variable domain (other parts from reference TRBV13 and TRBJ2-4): AAGVIQSPRHLIKEKRETATLKCYPIPRHDTVYWYQQGPGQDPQFLISFYEKMQSDKGSIPDRFSAQQFSDYHSELNMSSLELGDSALYFCASSATGDAKNIQYFGAGTRLSVL.

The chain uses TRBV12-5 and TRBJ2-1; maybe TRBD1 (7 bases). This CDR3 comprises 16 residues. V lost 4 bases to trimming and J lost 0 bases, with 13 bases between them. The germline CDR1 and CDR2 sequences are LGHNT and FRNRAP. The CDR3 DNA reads TGTGCTAGTGGTTCCCCAGGGGGGAGCTCCTACAATGAGCAGTTCTTC. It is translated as CASGSPGGSSYNEQFF.

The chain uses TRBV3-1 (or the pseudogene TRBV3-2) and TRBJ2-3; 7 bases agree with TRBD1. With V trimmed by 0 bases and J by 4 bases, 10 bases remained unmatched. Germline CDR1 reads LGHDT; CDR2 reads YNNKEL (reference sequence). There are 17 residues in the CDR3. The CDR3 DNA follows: TGTGCCAGCAGCCAAGAAGGGGGCAAGACCCTCCCAGATACGCAGTATTTT. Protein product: CASSQEGGKTLPDTQYF.

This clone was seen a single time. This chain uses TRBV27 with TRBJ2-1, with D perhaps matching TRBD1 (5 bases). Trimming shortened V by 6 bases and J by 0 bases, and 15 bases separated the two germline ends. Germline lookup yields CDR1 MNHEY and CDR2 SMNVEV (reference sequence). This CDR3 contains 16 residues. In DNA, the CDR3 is TGTGCCAGCAGAGGGGAAGGGCTCAGCTCCTACAATGAGCAGTTCTTC. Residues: CASRGEGLSSYNEQFF.

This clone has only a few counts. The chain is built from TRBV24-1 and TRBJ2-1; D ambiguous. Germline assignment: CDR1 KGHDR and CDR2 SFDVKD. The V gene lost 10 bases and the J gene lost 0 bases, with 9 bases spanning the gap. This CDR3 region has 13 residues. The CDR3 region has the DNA TGTGCCACGGAGACGAGCTCCTACAATGAGCAGTTCTTC. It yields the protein CATETSSYNEQFF.

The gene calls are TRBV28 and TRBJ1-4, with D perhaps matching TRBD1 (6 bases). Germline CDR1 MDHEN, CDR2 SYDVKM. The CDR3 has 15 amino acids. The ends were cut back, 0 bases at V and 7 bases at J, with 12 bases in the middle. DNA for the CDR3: TGTGCCAGCAGTTTATGGCCCAGGGGTAGTGAAAAACTGTTTTTT. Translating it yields CASSLWPRGSEKLFF.

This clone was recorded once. As DNA, the CDR3 is TGCGCCAGCAGCTTGGGAAGCGGGGGGGCAGAGACCCAGTACTTC. Its translation: CASSLGSGGAETQYF. This sequence joins TRBV5-1 and TRBJ2-5; the match to TRBD2 covers 10 bases. Per the germline V gene, CDR1 is SGHRS and CDR2 is YFSETQ. CDR3 size: 15 residues. Germline trimming cut 0 bases from V and 4 bases from J; bases unmatched to any gene: 3.

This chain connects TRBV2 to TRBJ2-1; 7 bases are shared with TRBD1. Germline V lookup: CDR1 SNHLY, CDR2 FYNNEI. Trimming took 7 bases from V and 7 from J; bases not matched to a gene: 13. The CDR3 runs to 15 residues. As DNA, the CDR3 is TGTGCCAGCACTACGAACGACAGGGTAACAAATGAGCAGTTCTTC. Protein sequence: CASTTNDRVTNEQFF.

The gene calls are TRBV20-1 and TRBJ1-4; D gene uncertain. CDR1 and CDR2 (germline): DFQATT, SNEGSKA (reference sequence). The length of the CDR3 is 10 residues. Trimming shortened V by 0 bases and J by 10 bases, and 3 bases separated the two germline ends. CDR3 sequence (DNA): TGCAGTGCTAGAGATCGAAAACTGTTTTTT. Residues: CSARDRKLFF.

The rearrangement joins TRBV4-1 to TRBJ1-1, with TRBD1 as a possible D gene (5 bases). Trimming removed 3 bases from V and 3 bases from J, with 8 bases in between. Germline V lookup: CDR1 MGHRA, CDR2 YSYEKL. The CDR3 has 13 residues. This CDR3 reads CASSQGGYTEAFF. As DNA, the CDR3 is TGCGCCAGCAGCCAGGGGGGTTACACTGAAGCTTTCTTT.

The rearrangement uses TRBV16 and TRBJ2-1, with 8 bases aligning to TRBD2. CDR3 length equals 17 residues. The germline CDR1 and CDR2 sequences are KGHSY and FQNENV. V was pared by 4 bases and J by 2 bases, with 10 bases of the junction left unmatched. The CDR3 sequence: CASSPLVGTSAYNEQFF. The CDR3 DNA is TGTGCCAGCAGCCCCTTGGTTGGGACTAGTGCCTACAATGAGCAGTTCTTC.

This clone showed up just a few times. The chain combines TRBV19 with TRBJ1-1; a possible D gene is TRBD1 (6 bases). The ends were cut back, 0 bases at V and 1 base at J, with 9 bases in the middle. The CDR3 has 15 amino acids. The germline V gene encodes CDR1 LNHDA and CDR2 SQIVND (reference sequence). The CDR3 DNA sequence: TGTGCCAGTAGTATAGAGGGGGCTGAGAACACTGAAGCTTTCTTT. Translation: CASSIEGAENTEAFF.

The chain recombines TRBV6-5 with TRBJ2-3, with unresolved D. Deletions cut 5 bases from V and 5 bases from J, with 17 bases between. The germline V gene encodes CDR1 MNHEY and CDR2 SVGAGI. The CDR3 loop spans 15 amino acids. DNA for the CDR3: TGTGCCAGCAGTACCCCCAAACCTCCAGGAGATACGCAGTATTTT. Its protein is CASSTPKPPGDTQYF.

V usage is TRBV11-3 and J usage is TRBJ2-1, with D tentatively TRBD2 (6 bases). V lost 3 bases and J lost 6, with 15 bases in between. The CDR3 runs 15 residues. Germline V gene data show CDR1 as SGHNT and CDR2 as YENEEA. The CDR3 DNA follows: TGTGCCAGCAGCTTTCGGGTGGGGGGTACCAATGAGCAGTTCTTC. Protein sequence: CASSFRVGGTNEQFF.

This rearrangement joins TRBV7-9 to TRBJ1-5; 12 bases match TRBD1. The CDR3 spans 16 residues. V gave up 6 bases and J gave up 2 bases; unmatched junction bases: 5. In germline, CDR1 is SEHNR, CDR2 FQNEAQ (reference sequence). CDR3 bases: TGTGCCAGCAGTTTGGGACAGGGGGCCGGCAATCAGCCCCAGCATTTT. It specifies CASSLGQGAGNQPQHF.

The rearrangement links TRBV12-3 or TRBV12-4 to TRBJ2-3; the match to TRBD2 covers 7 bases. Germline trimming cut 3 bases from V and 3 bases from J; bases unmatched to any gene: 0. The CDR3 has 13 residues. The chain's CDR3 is CASSFGGTDTQYF. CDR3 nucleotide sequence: TGTGCCAGCAGTTTCGGGGGGACAGATACGCAGTATTTT.

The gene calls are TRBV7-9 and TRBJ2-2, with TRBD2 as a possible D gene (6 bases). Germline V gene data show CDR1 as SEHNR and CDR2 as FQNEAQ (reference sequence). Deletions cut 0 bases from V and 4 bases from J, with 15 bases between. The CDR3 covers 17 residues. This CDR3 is CASSLAPVGRFTGELFF. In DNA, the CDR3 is TGTGCCAGCAGCTTAGCCCCGGTAGGGAGGTTCACCGGGGAGCTGTTTTTT.

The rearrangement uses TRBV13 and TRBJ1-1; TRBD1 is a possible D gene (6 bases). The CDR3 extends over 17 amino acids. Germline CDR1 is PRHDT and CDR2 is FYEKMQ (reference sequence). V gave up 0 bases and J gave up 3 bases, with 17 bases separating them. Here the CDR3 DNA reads TGTGCCAGCAGCTTAGGGTCCGGGGGGCGAGGGGACACTGAAGCTTTCTTT. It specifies CASSLGSGGRGDTEAFF. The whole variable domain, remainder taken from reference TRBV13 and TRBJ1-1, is AAGVIQSPRHLIKEKRETATLKCYPIPRHDTVYWYQQGPGQDPQFLISFYEKMQSDKGSIPDRFSAQQFSDYHSELNMSSLELGDSALYFCASSLGSGGRGDTEAFFGQGTRLTVV.

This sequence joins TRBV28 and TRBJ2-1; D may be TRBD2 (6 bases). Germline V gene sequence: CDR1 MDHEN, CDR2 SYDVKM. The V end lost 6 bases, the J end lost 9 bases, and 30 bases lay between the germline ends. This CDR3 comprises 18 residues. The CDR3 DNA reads TGTGCCAGCAGCCCTACTAGTCCTAGCGTTGGACGATCGGGTGAGCAGTTCTTC. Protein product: CASSPTSPSVGRSGEQFF.